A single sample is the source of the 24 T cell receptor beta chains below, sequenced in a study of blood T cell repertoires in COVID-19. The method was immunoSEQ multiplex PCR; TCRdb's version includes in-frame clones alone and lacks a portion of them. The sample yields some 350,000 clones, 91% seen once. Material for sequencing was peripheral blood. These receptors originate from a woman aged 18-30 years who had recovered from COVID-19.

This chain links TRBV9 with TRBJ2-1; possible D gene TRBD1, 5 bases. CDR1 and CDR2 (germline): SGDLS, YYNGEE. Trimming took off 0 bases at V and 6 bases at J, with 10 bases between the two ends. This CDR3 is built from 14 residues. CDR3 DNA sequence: TGTGCCAGCAGCGTAGCCCGGACATCCAATGAGCAGTTCTTC. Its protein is CASSVARTSNEQFF.

DNA for the CDR3: TGTGCCTGGAGGACTAGCGGGAGTGGGCACGGGGAGCTGTTTTTT. Its translation: CAWRTSGSGHGELFF. The V call is TRBV30, the J call TRBJ2-2; 12 bases are a match to TRBD2. Per the germline V gene, CDR1 is GTSNPN and CDR2 is SVGIG (reference sequence). The CDR3 extends over 15 amino acids. J gave up 7 bases and V 3 bases, and 6 bases lay outside the gene matches.

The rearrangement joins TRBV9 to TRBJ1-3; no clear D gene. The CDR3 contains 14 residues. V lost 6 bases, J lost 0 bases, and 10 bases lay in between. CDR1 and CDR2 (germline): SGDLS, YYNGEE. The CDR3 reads CASTGRSSGNTIYF. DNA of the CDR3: TGTGCCAGCACCGGTCGTAGCTCTGGAAACACCATATATTTT. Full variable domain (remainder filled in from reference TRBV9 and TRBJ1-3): DSGVTQTPKHLITATGQRVTLRCSPRSGDLSVYWYQQSLDQGLQFLIQYYNGEERAKGNILERFSAQQFPDLHSELNLSSLELGDSALYFCASTGRSSGNTIYFGEGSWLTVV.

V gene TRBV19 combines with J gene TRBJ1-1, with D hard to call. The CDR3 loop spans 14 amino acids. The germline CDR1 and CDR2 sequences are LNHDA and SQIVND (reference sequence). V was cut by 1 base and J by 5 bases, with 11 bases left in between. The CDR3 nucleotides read TGTGCCAGTAGTATAGGGTTACGGGAGACTGAAGCTTTCTTT. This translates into CASSIGLRETEAFF.

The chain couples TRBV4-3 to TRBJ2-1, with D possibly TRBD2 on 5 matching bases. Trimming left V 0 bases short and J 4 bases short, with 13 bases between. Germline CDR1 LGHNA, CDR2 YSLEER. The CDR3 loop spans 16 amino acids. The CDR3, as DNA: TGCGCCAGCAGCCAAGATCCGGGCGGGCTTTACAATGAGCAGTTCTTC. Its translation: CASSQDPGGLYNEQFF.

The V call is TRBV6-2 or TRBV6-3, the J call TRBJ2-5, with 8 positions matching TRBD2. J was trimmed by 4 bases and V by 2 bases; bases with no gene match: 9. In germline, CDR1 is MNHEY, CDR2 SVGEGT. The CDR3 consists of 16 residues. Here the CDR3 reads CASSYPLTGGPETQYF. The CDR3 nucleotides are TGTGCCAGCAGTTACCCCCTCACGGGAGGGCCAGAGACCCAGTACTTC.

This CDR3 is CASSLEGLEDYEQYV. The CDR3 DNA is TGTGCCAGCAGCTTAGAAGGACTAGAGGACTACGAGCAGTACGTC. The genes are TRBV7-8 and TRBJ2-7, with 7 bases lining up with TRBD2. The CDR3 consists of 15 residues. CDR1 is SGHVS and CDR2 is FQNEAQ in the germline V gene. Trimming at V came to 1 base and at J to 3 bases, leaving 6 bases not matched to a gene.

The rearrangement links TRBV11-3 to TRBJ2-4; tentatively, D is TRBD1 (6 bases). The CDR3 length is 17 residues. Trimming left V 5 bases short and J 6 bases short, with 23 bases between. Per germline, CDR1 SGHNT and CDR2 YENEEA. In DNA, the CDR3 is TGTGCCAGCAGCGATCTAATCACCCGCCAGGGGCCAAACATTCAGTACTTC. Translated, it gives CASSDLITRQGPNIQYF.

CDR3 sequence (DNA): TGTGCCAGCTCACCCGGGAGGCCACACTACAATGAGCAGTTCTTC. Its translation is CASSPGRPHYNEQFF. The genes are TRBV18 and TRBJ2-1, with 7 bases fitting TRBD2. Germline V lookup: CDR1 KGHSH, CDR2 LQKENI. Trimming took 3 bases from V and 3 from J; bases not matched to a gene: 5. This CDR3 spans 15 amino acids.

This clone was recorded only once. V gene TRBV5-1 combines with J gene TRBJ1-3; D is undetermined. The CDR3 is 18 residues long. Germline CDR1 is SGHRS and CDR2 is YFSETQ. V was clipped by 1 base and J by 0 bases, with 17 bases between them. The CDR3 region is CASSLSNRKEDSGNTIYF. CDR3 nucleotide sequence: TGCGCCAGCAGCTTGTCTAACAGAAAGGAGGACTCTGGAAACACCATATATTTT.

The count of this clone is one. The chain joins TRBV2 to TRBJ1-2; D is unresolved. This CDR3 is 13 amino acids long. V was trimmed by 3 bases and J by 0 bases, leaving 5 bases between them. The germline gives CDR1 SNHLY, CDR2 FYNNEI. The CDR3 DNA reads TGTGCCAGCAGTGATACAGCTAACTATGGCTACACCTTC. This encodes CASSDTANYGYTF.

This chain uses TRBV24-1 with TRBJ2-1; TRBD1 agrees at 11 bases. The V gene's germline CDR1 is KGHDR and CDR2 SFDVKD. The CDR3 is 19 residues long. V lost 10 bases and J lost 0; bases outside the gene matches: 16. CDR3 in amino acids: CATSRTGGAGSGSYNEQFF. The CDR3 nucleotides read TGTGCCACTTCCCGGACAGGGGGCGCGGGTAGCGGCTCCTACAATGAGCAGTTCTTC.

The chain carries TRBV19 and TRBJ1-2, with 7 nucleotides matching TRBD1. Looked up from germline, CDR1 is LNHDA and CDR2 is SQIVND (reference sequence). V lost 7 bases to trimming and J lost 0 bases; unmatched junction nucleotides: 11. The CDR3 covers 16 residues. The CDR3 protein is CASTFPAGQANYGYTF. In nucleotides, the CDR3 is TGTGCCAGTACCTTTCCCGCTGGACAGGCTAACTATGGCTACACCTTC.

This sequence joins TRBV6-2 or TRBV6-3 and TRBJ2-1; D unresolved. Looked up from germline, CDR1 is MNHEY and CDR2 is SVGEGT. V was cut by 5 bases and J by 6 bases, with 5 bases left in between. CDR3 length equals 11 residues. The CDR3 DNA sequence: TGTGCCAGCAGTCGAGTCAATGAGCAGTTCTTC. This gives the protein CASSRVNEQFF.

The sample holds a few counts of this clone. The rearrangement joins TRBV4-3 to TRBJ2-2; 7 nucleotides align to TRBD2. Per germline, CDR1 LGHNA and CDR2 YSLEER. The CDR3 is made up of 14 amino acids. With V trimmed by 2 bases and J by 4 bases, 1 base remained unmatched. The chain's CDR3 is CASSQTGGTGELFF. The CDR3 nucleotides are TGCGCCAGCAGCCAAACGGGAGGCACCGGGGAGCTGTTTTTT.

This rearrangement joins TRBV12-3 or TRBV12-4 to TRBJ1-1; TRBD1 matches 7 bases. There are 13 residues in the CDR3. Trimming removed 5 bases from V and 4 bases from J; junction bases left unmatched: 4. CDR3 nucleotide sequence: TGTGCCAGCAGTATTGACAGGGCCACTGAAGCTTTCTTT. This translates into CASSIDRATEAFF.

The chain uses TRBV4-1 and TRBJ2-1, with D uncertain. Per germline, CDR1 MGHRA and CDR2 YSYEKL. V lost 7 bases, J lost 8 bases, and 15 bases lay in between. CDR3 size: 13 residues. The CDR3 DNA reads TGCGCCAGCACCCCCTCAAGCTTCGATGAGCAGTTCTTC. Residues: CASTPSSFDEQFF.

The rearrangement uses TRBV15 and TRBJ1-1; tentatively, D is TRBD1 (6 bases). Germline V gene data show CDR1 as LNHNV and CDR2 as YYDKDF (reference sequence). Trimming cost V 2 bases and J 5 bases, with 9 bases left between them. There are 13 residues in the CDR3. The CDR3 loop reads CATSRLQGTEAFF. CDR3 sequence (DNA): TGTGCCACCAGCAGACTACAGGGAACTGAAGCTTTCTTT.

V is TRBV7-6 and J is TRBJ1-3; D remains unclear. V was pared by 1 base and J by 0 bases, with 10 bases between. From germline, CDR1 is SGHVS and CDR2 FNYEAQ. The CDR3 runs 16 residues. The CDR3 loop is CASSLGSTSSGNTIYF. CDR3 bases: TGTGCCAGCAGCTTAGGCAGCACTAGCTCTGGAAACACCATATATTTT.

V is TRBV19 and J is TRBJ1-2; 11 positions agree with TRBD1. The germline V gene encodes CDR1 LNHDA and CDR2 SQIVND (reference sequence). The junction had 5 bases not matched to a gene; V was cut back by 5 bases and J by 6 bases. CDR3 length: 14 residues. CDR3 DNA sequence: TGTGCCAGTAGTTCCCCGGACAGGGGGCATGGCTACACCTTC. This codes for CASSSPDRGHGYTF.

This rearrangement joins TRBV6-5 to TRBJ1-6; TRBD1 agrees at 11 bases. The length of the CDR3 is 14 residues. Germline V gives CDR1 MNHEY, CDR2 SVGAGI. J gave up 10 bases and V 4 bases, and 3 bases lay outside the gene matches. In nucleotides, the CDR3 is TGTGCCAGCAGTTGGGGGACAGGGGGATCACCCCTCCACTTT. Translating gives CASSWGTGGSPLHF.

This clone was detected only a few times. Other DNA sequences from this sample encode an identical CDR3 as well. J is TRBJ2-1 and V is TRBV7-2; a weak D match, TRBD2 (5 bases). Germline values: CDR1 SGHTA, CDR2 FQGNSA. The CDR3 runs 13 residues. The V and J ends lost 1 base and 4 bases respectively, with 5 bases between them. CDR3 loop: CASSLGTYNEQFF. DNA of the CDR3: TGTGCCAGCAGCTTAGGGACTTACAATGAGCAGTTCTTC.

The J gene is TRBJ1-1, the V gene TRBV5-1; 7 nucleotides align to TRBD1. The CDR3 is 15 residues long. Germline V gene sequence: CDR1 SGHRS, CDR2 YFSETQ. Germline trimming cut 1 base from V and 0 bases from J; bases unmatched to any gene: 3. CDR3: CASSLSGTVNTEAFF. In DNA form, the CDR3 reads TGCGCCAGCAGCTTGTCCGGGACAGTGAACACTGAAGCTTTCTTT. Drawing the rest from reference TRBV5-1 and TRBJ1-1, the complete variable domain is KAGVTQTPRYLIKTRGQQVTLSCSPISGHRSVSWYQQTPGQGLQFLFEYFSETQRNKGNFPGRFSGRQFSNSRSEMNVSTLELGDSALYLCASSLSGTVNTEAFFGQGTRLTVV.

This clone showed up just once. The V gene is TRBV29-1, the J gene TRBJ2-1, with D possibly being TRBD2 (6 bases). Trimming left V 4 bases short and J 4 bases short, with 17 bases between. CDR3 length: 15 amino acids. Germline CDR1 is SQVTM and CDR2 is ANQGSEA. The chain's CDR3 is CSVALNRLDYNEQFF. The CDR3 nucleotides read TGCAGCGTTGCCCTAAACCGACTAGATTACAATGAGCAGTTCTTC.